Below, 18 T cell receptor beta chains from the same sample are listed, as sequenced in a study of blood T cell repertoires in COVID-19. Produced via immunoSEQ multiplex PCR; TCRdb's table is partial and in-frame only. The sample records roughly 250,000 clones, over 75% being singletons. Sequencing was carried out using peripheral blood. Source of these receptors: a woman aged 25 to 45 with acute or convalescent COVID-19.

This clone has only a few counts. The V and J genes are TRBV19 and TRBJ2-7; 7 bases are a match to TRBD2. Looked up from germline, CDR1 is LNHDA and CDR2 is SQIVND (reference sequence). This CDR3 comprises 14 residues. After removal of 5 bases from V and 5 bases from J, the junction contained 9 bases not matched to a gene. CDR3 residues: CASSPLREIHEQYF. Here the CDR3 DNA reads TGTGCCAGTAGTCCCCTGCGGGAGATCCACGAGCAGTACTTC.

The V and J genes are TRBV2 and TRBJ1-1; tentative D call: TRBD1 (5 bases). Germline V gene sequence: CDR1 SNHLY, CDR2 FYNNEI. V lost 4 bases to trimming and J lost 0 bases, with 9 bases between them. This CDR3 spans 14 amino acids. CDR3 coding DNA: TGTGCCAGCAGTGGCAGGGCCATGAACACTGAAGCTTTCTTT. Translation gives CASSGRAMNTEAFF.

This rearrangement joins TRBV7-6 to TRBJ2-5; TRBD1 aligns across 8 bases. Looked up from germline, CDR1 is SGHVS and CDR2 is FNYEAQ. V shed 4 bases and J 2 bases; nucleotides not matched to a gene: 18. This CDR3 is 19 amino acids long. The CDR3 sequence is CASSYMPVGQGLSQETQYF. As DNA, the CDR3 is TGTGCCAGCAGCTATATGCCCGTCGGACAGGGCCTATCGCAAGAGACCCAGTACTTC.

This chain connects TRBV11-2 to TRBJ1-4, with 7 bases aligning to TRBD1. Germline trimming cut 1 base from V and 5 bases from J; bases unmatched to any gene: 4. CDR1 is SGHAT, CDR2 FQNNGV, per germline. The CDR3 is made up of 15 amino acids. CDR3 coding DNA: TGTGCCAGCAGCTTAGTGGGACAGAGGAATGAAAAACTGTTTTTT. Translating gives CASSLVGQRNEKLFF.

V is TRBV24-1 and J is TRBJ2-3; no definite D call. The CDR3 runs 16 residues. V was trimmed by 4 bases and J by 5 bases, leaving 18 bases between them. The germline V gene encodes CDR1 KGHDR and CDR2 SFDVKD. CDR3 protein: CATSESGPPVRDTQYF. In DNA form, the CDR3 reads TGTGCCACCAGTGAGTCTGGCCCTCCCGTCCGAGATACGCAGTATTTT.

The chain is built from TRBV5-1 and TRBJ1-1, with 7 bases that match TRBD1. The CDR3 runs 16 residues. Trimming took 0 bases from V and 6 from J; bases not matched to a gene: 11. Per the germline V gene, CDR1 is SGHRS and CDR2 is YFSETQ. CDR3 sequence: CASSLGGGSGLPEAFF. In nucleotides, the CDR3 is TGCGCCAGCAGCTTGGGAGGGGGCTCGGGGCTACCTGAAGCTTTCTTT.

This clone was detected once. The chain has TRBV12-3 or TRBV12-4 and TRBJ2-5, with D unclear. The V end lost 6 bases, the J end lost 4 bases, and 9 bases lay between the germline ends. This CDR3 has 12 amino acids. CDR3: CASSYHGETQYF. The CDR3 DNA sequence: TGTGCCAGCAGCTACCACGGAGAGACCCAGTACTTC.

V gene TRBV27 combines with J gene TRBJ2-1; 9 nucleotides match TRBD2. V was pared by 9 bases and J by 7 bases, with 10 bases of the junction left unmatched. Per the germline V gene, CDR1 is MNHEY and CDR2 is SMNVEV (reference sequence). This CDR3 region has 14 residues. The CDR3 bases are TGTGCCAGTATGGGTAGCGGGAGTAGGAATGAGCAGTTCTTC. Protein: CASMGSGSRNEQFF.

This rearrangement joins TRBV19 to TRBJ2-7; 8 positions match TRBD1. CDR1 is LNHDA, CDR2 SQIVND, per germline (reference sequence). The CDR3 sequence is 15 residues long. With 5 bases clipped from V and 0 bases from J, the junction kept 6 bases outside the gene matches. The CDR3 region has the DNA TGTGCCAGTAGTGTACAGGGGGGCCGCTCCTACGAGCAGTACTTC. This sequence encodes CASSVQGGRSYEQYF.

The chain joins TRBV25-1 to TRBJ2-7, with 14 bases matching TRBD2. With 8 bases clipped from V and 9 bases from J, the junction kept 12 bases outside the gene matches. Germline loops: CDR1 MGHDK, CDR2 SYGVNS. The CDR3 is 15 residues long. The CDR3 DNA is TGTGCCAGCGGGGTTGGGGGACTAGCGGGAGATGCGCAGTACTTC. The encoded protein is CASGVGGLAGDAQYF.

This sequence joins TRBV11-2 and TRBJ2-2, with TRBD1 identical over 8 bases. Trimming removed 5 bases from V and 6 bases from J; junction bases left unmatched: 8. This CDR3 spans 15 amino acids. Germline CDR1 is SGHAT and CDR2 is FQNNGV. The CDR3 region has the DNA TGTGCCAGCAGCCTCCAGGGGGCGCGTGCCGGGGAGCTGTTTTTT. Translation: CASSLQGARAGELFF.

In DNA, the CDR3 is TGCAGCGTTGCAAGATACCTCGGGACATTTTACGAGCAGTACTTC. Residues: CSVARYLGTFYEQYF. This chain joins TRBV29-1 and TRBJ2-7; tentatively, D is TRBD1 (6 bases). There are 15 residues in the CDR3. The V gene's germline CDR1 is SQVTM and CDR2 ANQGSEA. Trimming shortened V by 4 bases and J by 4 bases, and 20 bases separated the two germline ends.

The chain has TRBV13 and TRBJ1-5; TRBD1 might be the D (6 bases). The CDR3 spans 15 residues. Trimming removed 7 bases from V and 2 bases from J, with 15 bases in between. Germline V gene lookup returns CDR1 PRHDT and CDR2 FYEKMQ (reference sequence). The CDR3 loop is CASMRGGEGNQPQHF. In nucleotides, the CDR3 is TGTGCCAGCATGAGAGGGGGGGAGGGCAATCAGCCCCAGCATTTT.

J is TRBJ1-2 and V is TRBV28, with D possibly being TRBD1 (6 bases). The CDR3 has 13 residues. The V end was cut by 3 bases, the J end by 2 bases, with 7 bases between. In germline, CDR1 is MDHEN, CDR2 SYDVKM. CDR3 DNA: TGTGCCAGCAGTTTTCAGGGGAACTATGGCTACACCTTC. It is translated as CASSFQGNYGYTF.

This clone has a single count. The rearrangement links TRBV21-1 to TRBJ2-7; TRBD1, the table's D call, was not compared with the DNA. TRBV21-1 is termed a pseudogene. The CDR3 has 16 amino acids. The CDR3 DNA follows: TGTGCCAGCAACCCAGTCAGGAAATTTCACTCCTACGAGCAGTACTTC. This encodes CASNPVRKFHSYEQYF.

The rearrangement uses TRBV6-5 and TRBJ1-5, with 8 bases aligning to TRBD1. CDR1 is MNHEY and CDR2 is SVGAGI in the germline V gene. V was clipped by 4 bases and J by 4 bases; unmatched bases: 9. CDR3 length equals 16 residues. CDR3 residues: CASSSTGTGTNQPQHF. The CDR3 bases are TGTGCCAGCAGTTCCACCGGGACAGGAACAAATCAGCCCCAGCATTTT.

This chain uses TRBV7-9 with TRBJ2-5; a weak D match, TRBD1 (6 bases). V lost 6 bases to trimming and J lost 3 bases, with 17 bases between them. Germline loops: CDR1 SEHNR, CDR2 FQNEAQ (reference sequence). The CDR3 length is 15 residues. In DNA form, the CDR3 reads TGTGCCAGCAGACAAACCGGGACACCCGAAGAGACCCAGTACTTC. The encoded protein is CASRQTGTPEETQYF.

This clone was detected only a few times. CDR3 region: CASGYSESSYNEQFF. For the CDR3, the DNA is TGTGCCAGCGGCTACAGTGAAAGCTCCTACAATGAGCAGTTCTTC. The chain links TRBV2 to TRBJ2-1; D is unresolved. CDR1 is SNHLY and CDR2 is FYNNEI in the germline V gene. Trimming removed 8 bases from V and 0 bases from J, with 14 bases in between. CDR3 length equals 15 residues.